Following are 20 T cell receptor beta chains from one sample sequenced in a study of T cell responses to AZD1222 COVID-19 vaccine. Clones were sequenced by immunoSEQ multiplex PCR, and TCRdb holds only the in-frame ones, with some missing. The sample includes 100,000 to 130,000 clones, 89% seen only once; the top ten take 5.5% to 8.5%. The sequencing used peripheral blood, collected on day 0 of AZD1222 vaccination. These receptors were taken from an adult in good health.

This chain joins TRBV10-2 and TRBJ2-4; D possibly corresponds to TRBD1 (7 bases). The length of the CDR3 is 15 residues. Trimming stripped 3 bases from V and 6 bases from J, with 15 bases between. Germline V CDR1 and CDR2: WSHSY, SAAADI. The CDR3 DNA follows: TGCGCCAGCAGTGACAACATGCGGGACAGAAACATTCAGTACTTC. As protein: CASSDNMRDRNIQYF.

This clone has only a few counts. The chain links TRBV11-3 to TRBJ2-7; 7 nucleotides align to TRBD1. V trimming: 0 bases; J trimming: 0 bases; junction bases outside the gene matches: 14. The CDR3 length is 19 residues. The germline V gene has CDR1 SGHNT and CDR2 YENEEA. CDR3 DNA sequence: TGTGCCAGCAGCTTAGATCCGAGGAGACAGGGAATGGTCTCCTACGAGCAGTACTTC. It specifies CASSLDPRRQGMVSYEQYF.

The chain combines TRBV2 with TRBJ2-7, with 10 bases aligning to TRBD1. The CDR3 is 14 amino acids. In germline, CDR1 is SNHLY, CDR2 FYNNEI. Trimming took 6 bases from V and 4 from J; bases not matched to a gene: 6. The CDR3 sequence: CASSPRQGAYEQYF. CDR3 nucleotides: TGTGCCAGCAGCCCAAGACAGGGGGCTTACGAGCAGTACTTC.

The gene calls are TRBV15 and TRBJ1-2, with a weak D call TRBD1 (6 bases). This CDR3 is built from 16 residues. CDR1 LNHNV and CDR2 YYDKDF come from the germline V gene (reference sequence). V was shortened by 1 base and J by 2 bases, with 14 bases between the two germline ends. The CDR3 region is CATSRAAAGENYGYTF. In nucleotides, the CDR3 is TGTGCCACCAGCAGAGCGGCGGCAGGGGAGAACTATGGCTACACCTTC.

In its sample, this clone was seen once. V gene TRBV15 combines with J gene TRBJ1-2; D is ambiguous. The ends were cut back, 0 bases at V and 4 bases at J, with 12 bases in the middle. The length of the CDR3 is 15 residues. Germline loops: CDR1 LNHNV, CDR2 YYDKDF (reference sequence). Here the CDR3 reads CATSRDTDGVYGYTF. CDR3 coding DNA: TGTGCCACCAGCAGAGACACAGATGGGGTCTATGGCTACACCTTC.

The chain carries TRBV18 and TRBJ2-3, with 9 bases lining up with TRBD2. Germline values: CDR1 KGHSH, CDR2 LQKENI. CDR3 size: 17 residues. Trimming removed 3 bases from V and 5 bases from J; junction bases left unmatched: 12. The CDR3 region has the DNA TGTGCCAGCTCACCGTTAGCAGCGGGAGGTCGGGAAGATACGCAGTATTTT. It translates to CASSPLAAGGREDTQYF.

The rearrangement uses TRBV9 and TRBJ1-1, with D tentatively TRBD1 (6 bases). The CDR3 runs 16 residues. CDR1 SGDLS and CDR2 YYNGEE come from the germline V gene. The V and J ends lost 5 bases and 5 bases respectively, with 22 bases between them. CDR3 DNA: TGTGCCAGCAGTCCAACAACGGGGGCATCAGTGACTGAAGCTTTCTTT. This codes for CASSPTTGASVTEAFF.

This clone was detected once. The CDR3 DNA is TGTGCCACCCGGAATGGTCACGGACAGGGGGTTGGCGAGCAGTACTTC. It is translated as CATRNGHGQGVGEQYF. The chain has TRBV28 and TRBJ2-7; 10 bases are a match to TRBD1. Trimming at V came to 10 bases and at J to 6 bases, leaving 18 bases not matched to a gene. This CDR3 comprises 16 residues. The V gene's germline CDR1 is MDHEN and CDR2 SYDVKM.

This clone was picked up a small number of times. The V and J genes are TRBV19 and TRBJ2-5; D unclear. CDR1 LNHDA and CDR2 SQIVND come from the germline V gene (reference sequence). CDR3 length: 13 amino acids. V was trimmed by 3 bases and J by 0 bases, leaving 5 bases between them. The CDR3 sequence: CASSMSNQETQYF. CDR3 DNA: TGTGCCAGTAGTATGAGTAACCAAGAGACCCAGTACTTC.

The rearrangement uses TRBV7-2 and TRBJ1-3; D is uncertain. Germline V lookup: CDR1 SGHTA, CDR2 FQGNSA. This CDR3 comprises 13 residues. V was clipped by 8 bases and J by 9 bases, with 17 bases between them. The CDR3 here is CASSRFGEVTIYF. CDR3 coding DNA: TGTGCCAGCTCCCGATTCGGTGAAGTCACCATATATTTT.

V and J are TRBV7-2 and TRBJ2-7, with D perhaps TRBD1 (6 bases). CDR3 length: 14 residues. CDR1 is SGHTA, CDR2 FQGNSA, per germline. With 5 bases removed from V and 0 bases from J, the gap between germline ends came to 11 bases. The CDR3 DNA sequence: TGTGCCAGCAGCCCAACAGGGTCCTCCTACGAGCAGTACTTC. Its translation is CASSPTGSSYEQYF.

J is TRBJ1-2 and V is TRBV29-1; weak D call: TRBD1 (6 bases). The CDR3 is 13 residues long. The V gene lost 7 bases and the J gene lost 0 bases, with 12 bases spanning the gap. The germline V gene has CDR1 SQVTM and CDR2 ANQGSEA. CDR3 sequence reads: CSAPRGSNYGYTF. CDR3 coding DNA: TGCAGCGCCCCGAGGGGGTCTAACTATGGCTACACCTTC.

This sequence joins TRBV7-2 and TRBJ1-1, with 7 positions matching TRBD1. Germline loops: CDR1 SGHTA, CDR2 FQGNSA. The V segment lost 4 bases and the J segment 4 bases; nucleotides outside the gene matches: 9. The CDR3 sequence is 15 residues long. In nucleotides, the CDR3 is TGTGCCAGCAGCTCCTTGACAGGGTGGGGCACTGAAGCTTTCTTT. As protein: CASSSLTGWGTEAFF.

CDR3 sequence (DNA): TGTGCCAGCAGCGACAGGGAGAAGGTCGGGGAGCTGTTTTTT. The encoded protein is CASSDREKVGELFF. The chain couples TRBV7-8 to TRBJ2-2; 7 bases align to TRBD1. The CDR3 consists of 14 residues. V dropped 5 bases and J dropped 7; count of bases not matched to a gene: 7. Germline V CDR1 and CDR2: SGHVS, FQNEAQ.

V is TRBV9 and J is TRBJ2-3; 7 positions match TRBD1. This CDR3 is 16 amino acids long. Germline V gene data show CDR1 as SGDLS and CDR2 as YYNGEE. The junction had 7 bases not matched to a gene; V was cut back by 0 bases and J by 3 bases. As DNA, the CDR3 is TGTGCCAGCAGCGTAGGAGGGACAGTCGAGACAGATACGCAGTATTTT. This encodes CASSVGGTVETDTQYF. The entire variable domain, with the rest obtained from reference TRBV9 and TRBJ2-3, is as follows: DSGVTQTPKHLITATGQRVTLRCSPRSGDLSVYWYQQSLDQGLQFLIQYYNGEERAKGNILERFSAQQFPDLHSELNLSSLELGDSALYFCASSVGGTVETDTQYFGPGTRLTVL.

V is TRBV30 and J is TRBJ1-5; perhaps TRBD1 as D (5 bases). The germline CDR1 and CDR2 sequences are GTSNPN and SVGIG (reference sequence). V was shortened by 6 bases and J by 0 bases, with 12 bases between the two germline ends. This CDR3 comprises 14 residues. CDR3 sequence: CACSGSNSNQPQHF. CDR3 nucleotides: TGTGCCTGCTCAGGGTCCAATAGCAATCAGCCCCAGCATTTT. Complete variable domain (other parts from reference TRBV30 and TRBJ1-5): SQTIHQWPATLVQPVGSPLSLECTVEGTSNPNLYWYRQAAGRGLQLLFYSVGIGQISSEVPQNLSASRPQDRQFILSSKKLLLSDSGFYLCACSGSNSNQPQHFGDGTRLSIL.

This chain joins TRBV7-9 and TRBJ1-5, with a weak D call TRBD1 (6 bases). V was shortened by 5 bases and J by 0 bases, with 11 bases between the two germline ends. Germline CDR1 SEHNR, CDR2 FQNEAQ (reference sequence). This CDR3 region has 15 residues. In DNA, the CDR3 is TGTGCCAGCAGCCCTGGACAGAGTAGCAATCAGCCCCAGCATTTT. It codes for CASSPGQSSNQPQHF.

The chain carries TRBV5-1 and TRBJ1-2; D call uncertain. This CDR3 comprises 15 residues. CDR1 and CDR2 from the germline V gene are SGHRS and YFSETQ. V dropped 0 bases and J dropped 8 bases, with 17 bases sitting between them. The CDR3 region is CASSLAGSLTEGYTF. CDR3 sequence (DNA): TGCGCCAGCAGCTTGGCGGGGAGCCTAACTGAAGGCTACACCTTC.

This sequence joins TRBV6-5 and TRBJ1-6; perhaps TRBD1 as D (6 bases). The V end was cut by 6 bases, the J end by 10 bases, with 16 bases between. Germline V gene data show CDR1 as MNHEY and CDR2 as SVGAGI. The CDR3 spans 14 residues. The CDR3 protein is CASRPQGWISPLHF. Here the CDR3 DNA reads TGTGCCAGCAGACCTCAGGGGTGGATCTCACCCCTCCACTTT.

In this sample, this clone turned up a few times. The rearrangement links TRBV9 to TRBJ2-7; TRBD1 matches 8 bases. There are 20 residues in the CDR3. Germline values: CDR1 SGDLS, CDR2 YYNGEE. The trim removed 4 bases at V and 4 bases at J, leaving 25 bases unmatched. DNA for the CDR3: TGTGCCAGCAGCCCTTGGACGGACAGGGCTTTTGAACTAGCACCTTACGAGCAGTACTTC. Its protein product is CASSPWTDRAFELAPYEQYF.